These T cell receptor beta chains were read from a single sample in a study of cytomegalovirus exposure and HLA in healthy donors. Sequenced by immunoSEQ multiplex PCR; TCRdb stores in-frame clones only, minus some. The table lists some 180,000 clones, about an eighth of them singletons. Sequencing used PBMCs. The source of these receptors is a man aged 50 to 59 in good health and CMV-seropositive. Both conserved end residues are part of each CDR3. Each record gives: J gene, clone size, V gene, D gene, CDR3 protein, CDR3 DNA. D genes are given only for firm matches. The size field is filled for only some rows; it gives once, few, many or a size class.

J: TRBJ2-5
size: few
V: TRBV6-1
D: -
CDR3: CASSESSVGETQYF
DNA: TGTGCCAGCAGTGAAAGTAGCGTCGGGGAGACCCAGTACTTC

J: TRBJ1-1
size: -
V: TRBV6-1
D: -
CDR3: CASSEPMKSTEAFF
DNA: TGTGCCAGCAGTGAACCGATGAAGAGCACTGAAGCTTTCTTT

J: TRBJ2-7
size: few
V: TRBV7-3
D: -
CDR3: CASSEGAGAPMDEQYF
DNA: TGTGCCAGCAGCGAAGGCGCGGGGGCGCCCATGGACGAGCAGTACTTC

J: TRBJ1-1
size: -
V: TRBV11-2
D: -
CDR3: CASSFPGLNTEAFF
DNA: TGTGCCAGCAGCTTCCCAGGGCTGAACACTGAAGCTTTCTTT

J: TRBJ2-3
size: few
V: TRBV7-2
D: -
CDR3: CASSLQGGSTDTQYF
DNA: TGTGCCAGCAGTCTCCAGGGGGGAAGCACAGATACGCAGTATTTT

J: TRBJ1-4
size: -
V: TRBV13
D: -
CDR3: CASSLVAGRRYNEKLFF
DNA: TGTGCCAGCAGCTTAGTAGCAGGGCGCCGGTATAATGAAAAACTGTTTTTT

J: TRBJ1-1
size: few
V: TRBV6-5
D: -
CDR3: CASSQIDSQAFF
DNA: TGTGCCAGCAGCCAGATCGACAGCCAGGCTTTCTTT

J: TRBJ2-5
size: -
V: TRBV19
D: -
CDR3: CASSIGTVPQETQYF
DNA: TGTGCCAGTAGTATAGGGACAGTTCCTCAAGAGACCCAGTACTTC

J: TRBJ2-5
size: -
V: TRBV28
D: TRBD1
CDR3: CASSASGQGRETQYF
DNA: TGTGCCAGCAGTGCCTCGGGACAGGGGAGAGAGACCCAGTACTTC

J: TRBJ1-2
size: -
V: TRBV6-1
D: TRBD1
CDR3: CASSEGTGNNYGYTF
DNA: TGTGCCAGCAGTGAAGGGACAGGGAATAACTATGGCTACACCTTC

J: TRBJ2-6
size: -
V: TRBV7-9
D: -
CDR3: CASSSRRLPSGANVLTF
DNA: TGTGCCAGCAGCTCCCGGCGGCTACCCTCTGGGGCCAACGTCCTGACTTTC

J: TRBJ2-2
size: -
V: TRBV9
D: -
CDR3: CASSKLGGSGELFF
DNA: TGTGCCAGCTCGAAGCTCGGGGGTTCCGGGGAGCTGTTTTTT

J: TRBJ2-6
size: few
V: TRBV11-2
D: -
CDR3: CTVLSGANVLTF
DNA: TGTACTGTCCTGTCCGGGGCCAACGTCCTGACTTTC

J: TRBJ2-3
size: -
V: TRBV20-1
D: -
CDR3: CLTSSTDTQYF
DNA: TGCTTAACATCTAGCACAGATACGCAGTATTTT

J: TRBJ2-6
size: -
V: TRBV7-2
D: -
CDR3: CASRASGANVLTF
DNA: TGTGCCAGCAGGGCTTCTGGGGCCAACGTCCTGACTTTC

J: TRBJ2-5
size: few
V: TRBV4-3
D: -
CDR3: CASSQDLGGLETQYF
DNA: TGCGCCAGCAGCCAAGATCTGGGCGGACTCGAGACCCAGTACTTC

J: TRBJ2-3
size: few
V: TRBV9
D: TRBD2
CDR3: CASSVSAGTSTDTQYF
DNA: TGTGCCAGCAGCGTTTCAGCGGGGACTAGCACAGATACGCAGTATTTT

J: TRBJ2-1
size: -
V: TRBV11-3
D: TRBD2
CDR3: CASSPRLAGAGYNEQFF
DNA: TGTGCCAGCAGCCCACGGCTAGCGGGGGCCGGCTACAATGAGCAGTTCTTC

J: TRBJ2-1
size: -
V: TRBV11-3
D: TRBD1
CDR3: CASMSTGVDEQFF
DNA: TGTGCCAGCATGTCGACAGGGGTCGATGAGCAGTTCTTC

J: TRBJ1-2
size: -
V: TRBV5-6
D: -
CDR3: CASSQTVNYGYTF
DNA: TGTGCCAGCAGCCAAACAGTGAACTATGGCTACACCTTC

J: TRBJ2-3
size: few
V: TRBV19
D: TRBD2
CDR3: CASSVGLAGGLDTQYF
DNA: TGTGCCAGTAGTGTGGGACTAGCGGGGGGGCTTGATACGCAGTATTTT

J: TRBJ1-2
size: few
V: TRBV29-1
D: -
CDR3: CSVELAVSSGYTF
DNA: TGCAGCGTTGAGCTCGCGGTCTCGTCGGGCTACACCTTC

J: TRBJ1-2
size: once
V: TRBV6-6
D: -
CDR3: CAKRGPDGYTF
DNA: TGTGCCAAGCGGGGACCGGATGGCTACACCTTC

J: TRBJ2-3
size: -
V: TRBV4-3
D: TRBD1
CDR3: CASSQGDRTTDTQYF
DNA: TGCGCCAGCAGCCAAGGGGACAGAACCACAGATACGCAGTATTTT

J: TRBJ1-1
size: few
V: TRBV18
D: TRBD1
CDR3: CASSPRDRGSPEAFF
DNA: TGTGCCAGCTCACCAAGGGACAGGGGTTCGCCTGAAGCTTTCTTT

J: TRBJ2-5
size: few
V: TRBV28
D: TRBD1
CDR3: CASSTGTGTSETQYF
DNA: TGTGCCAGCAGTACCGGGACAGGGACCAGCGAGACCCAGTACTTC

J: TRBJ1-5
size: few
V: TRBV7-8
D: -
CDR3: CASSLDRSYSNQPQHF
DNA: TGTGCCAGCAGCTTAGACAGGTCTTATAGCAATCAGCCCCAGCATTTT

J: TRBJ2-3
size: -
V: TRBV19
D: TRBD2
CDR3: CASTSGEGTDTQYF
DNA: TGTGCCAGTACGAGCGGGGAAGGCACAGATACGCAGTATTTT

J: TRBJ1-6
size: -
V: TRBV27
D: TRBD1
CDR3: CASSTTPRQGASSPLHF
DNA: TGTGCCAGCAGCACTACTCCTCGACAGGGGGCTAGCTCACCCCTCCACTTT

J: TRBJ2-6
size: few
V: TRBV25-1
D: TRBD1
CDR3: CASSATGWLNVLTF
DNA: TGTGCCAGCAGTGCGACAGGGTGGTTGAACGTCCTGACTTTC

J: TRBJ1-1
size: few
V: TRBV9
D: -
CDR3: CASSLGPGRRMNTEAFF
DNA: TGTGCCAGCAGCCTTGGACCGGGGAGAAGGATGAACACTGAAGCTTTCTTT

J: TRBJ1-4
size: -
V: TRBV5-6
D: -
CDR3: CASSFNPTTNEKLFF
DNA: TGTGCCAGCAGCTTCAATCCCACAACTAATGAAAAACTGTTTTTT

J: TRBJ2-3
size: few
V: TRBV6-6
D: TRBD2
CDR3: CASSYLKRGGGDTQYF
DNA: TGTGCCAGCAGTTACTTGAAGCGGGGGGGAGGAGATACGCAGTATTTT

J: TRBJ2-1
size: few
V: TRBV27
D: TRBD2
CDR3: CASRKRGESNEQFF
DNA: TGTGCCAGCAGGAAGCGGGGGGAATCCAATGAGCAGTTCTTC

J: TRBJ1-1
size: few
V: TRBV7-9
D: TRBD1
CDR3: CASSSLRQGDTEAFF
DNA: TGTGCCAGCAGCTCCCTCCGACAGGGGGACACTGAAGCTTTCTTT

J: TRBJ1-4
size: few
V: TRBV6-5
D: -
CDR3: CATRTGFSKEKLFF
DNA: TGTGCCACCCGTACAGGGTTCTCAAAGGAAAAACTGTTTTTT

J: TRBJ2-1
size: -
V: TRBV5-1
D: -
CDR3: CASSLGRSEQFF
DNA: TGCGCCAGCAGCTTGGGGCGGAGTGAGCAGTTCTTC

J: TRBJ2-1
size: few
V: TRBV12-5
D: TRBD2
CDR3: CASGPVRTSGGGWNEQFF
DNA: TGTGCTAGTGGTCCCGTCCGGACTAGCGGGGGGGGATGGAATGAGCAGTTCTTC

J: TRBJ2-7
size: few
V: TRBV7-2
D: -
CDR3: CASSYTTGGSYEQYF
DNA: TGTGCCAGCAGCTATACGACAGGTGGTTCCTACGAGCAGTACTTC

J: TRBJ1-5
size: few
V: TRBV19
D: -
CDR3: CASSYRDNYSNQPQHF
DNA: TGTGCCAGTAGTTATCGGGACAATTATAGCAATCAGCCCCAGCATTTT

J: TRBJ1-2
size: -
V: TRBV10-3
D: TRBD1
CDR3: CAIRGQGNYGYTF
DNA: TGTGCCATCAGGGGACAGGGTAACTATGGCTACACCTTC

J: TRBJ2-3
size: -
V: TRBV7-9
D: -
CDR3: CASSLLQGTDTQYF
DNA: TGTGCCAGCAGCTTATTGCAGGGCACAGATACGCAGTATTTT

J: TRBJ1-6
size: few
V: TRBV7-2
D: -
CDR3: CASSLAQVYNSPLHF
DNA: TGTGCCAGCAGCTTAGCACAGGTGTATAATTCACCCCTCCACTTT

J: TRBJ2-7
size: -
V: TRBV9
D: TRBD2
CDR3: CASSVGTSASEEQYF
DNA: TGTGCCAGCAGCGTTGGGACTAGCGCCTCGGAGGAGCAGTACTTC

J: TRBJ1-1
size: -
V: TRBV6-4
D: TRBD1
CDR3: CASSLRQGASEAFF
DNA: TGTGCCAGCAGTCTAAGACAGGGGGCAAGTGAAGCTTTCTTT

J: TRBJ1-2
size: -
V: TRBV4-3
D: -
CDR3: CASSQDRGRSAYGYTF
DNA: TGCGCCAGCAGCCAAGATCGGGGGAGGTCCGCCTATGGCTACACCTTC

J: TRBJ1-1
size: -
V: TRBV5-4
D: -
CDR3: CASSPGLGDAEAFF
DNA: TGTGCCAGCAGCCCCGGACTGGGCGACGCTGAAGCTTTCTTT

J: TRBJ1-2
size: few
V: TRBV5-4
D: -
CDR3: CASSTGLTTFYGYTF
DNA: TGTGCCAGCAGCACGGGACTTACAACTTTCTATGGCTACACCTTC

J: TRBJ2-5
size: few
V: TRBV2
D: TRBD2
CDR3: CASSVGTSGVEETQYF
DNA: TGTGCCAGCAGTGTTGGGACTAGCGGGGTTGAAGAGACCCAGTACTTC

J: TRBJ2-2
size: few
V: TRBV18
D: -
CDR3: CASSLLTGPGELFF
DNA: TGTGCCAGCTCACTCCTAACAGGACCCGGGGAGCTGTTTTTT

J: TRBJ1-5
size: -
V: TRBV10-3
D: TRBD1
CDR3: CAISESRTGGSQPQHF
DNA: TGTGCCATCAGTGAGTCGAGGACAGGGGGATCTCAGCCCCAGCATTTT